The 21 T cell receptor beta chains in this list originate from one sample, sequenced in a study of spatial heterogeneity in lung cancer. Time point in this sample: blood at routine non-recurrence follow-up after resection. TCRdb ran MiXCR on the 5' RACE reads and lists one entry per CDR3 protein. Found here are roughly 110,000 distinct CDR3 sequences, roughly 10% of them singletons; the top ten hold 20% to 25%. Material: PBMCs, obtained at follow-up. The receptors stem from a female donor with early-stage non-small cell lung cancer.

Only a few counts were recorded for this clonotype. This rearrangement joins TRBV24-1 to TRBJ2-7, with D possibly matching TRBD2 (5 bases). Trimming took 0 bases from V and 2 from J, leaving 10 bases between them. The CDR3 consists of 15 residues. Germline lookup yields CDR1 KGHDR and CDR2 SFDVKD. The CDR3 loop reads CATSDLEGGAYEQYF. CDR3 sequence (DNA): TGTGCCACCAGTGATTTGGAGGGTGGGGCCTACGAGCAGTACTTC.

The rearrangement links TRBV12-3 or TRBV12-4 to TRBJ1-5; D is perhaps TRBD1 (6 bases). The CDR3 consists of 13 residues. Trimming stripped 2 bases from V and 7 bases from J, with 9 bases between. The CDR3 DNA follows: TGTGCCAGCAGTTTACAGGGGAAACAGCCCCAGCATTTT. Protein: CASSLQGKQPQHF.

V is TRBV7-9 and J is TRBJ2-1; 10 positions agree with TRBD2. In germline, CDR1 is SEHNR, CDR2 FQNEAQ (reference sequence). V lost 1 base and J lost 1; bases outside the gene matches: 4. This CDR3 has 17 residues. CDR3 nucleotide sequence: TGTGCCAGCAGCTTAGGGGCTAGCGGGAGTTCCTACAATGAGCAGTTCTTC. Its translation: CASSLGASGSSYNEQFF.

This clonotype was counted a few times. The chain uses TRBV7-9 and TRBJ1-2; D is undetermined. This CDR3 region has 12 residues. Trimming removed 5 bases at V and 2 bases at J, with 6 bases between. Germline V lookup: CDR1 SEHNR, CDR2 FQNEAQ (reference sequence). This CDR3 reads CASSPENYGYTF. The DNA of the CDR3 is TGTGCCAGCAGCCCAGAGAACTATGGCTACACCTTC.

This clonotype has just a few counts. The chain carries TRBV4-2 and TRBJ1-6; D remains unclear. The CDR3 is 16 residues long. V shed 0 bases and J shed 0 bases, with 6 bases lying between them. CDR1 is LGHNA and CDR2 is YNFKEQ in the germline V gene. CDR3 DNA: TGTGCCAGCAGCCAAGATAGGAGCTCCTATAATTCACCCCTCCACTTT. It is translated as CASSQDRSSYNSPLHF.

This clonotype showed up many times. V usage is TRBV28 and J usage is TRBJ2-3, with no clear D. The germline gives CDR1 MDHEN, CDR2 SYDVKM. The CDR3 has 15 residues. Trimming left V 2 bases short and J 1 base short, with 10 bases between. CDR3 sequence (DNA): TGTGCCAGCAGTTTAAGAGCCATACGCACAGATACGCAGTATTTT. This translates into CASSLRAIRTDTQYF.

A note on this clonotype: One end of the junction varies from germline; a read error may be responsible. J is TRBJ2-1 and V is TRBV28; 12 positions agree with TRBD2. From germline, CDR1 is MDHEN and CDR2 SYDVKM. The length of the CDR3 is 16 residues. CDR3 loop: CASRARTSGTGSLLIF. The CDR3 DNA follows: TGTGCCAGCAGGGCCCGGACTAGCGGGACTGGATCCTTATTGATCTTC. Full variable domain (rest looked up from reference TRBV28 and TRBJ2-1): DVKVTQSSRYLVKRTGEKVFLECVQDMDHENMFWYRQDPGLGLRLIYFSYDVKMKEKGDIPEGYSVSREKKERFSLILESASTNQTSMYLCASRARTSGTGSLLIFGPGTRLTVL.

This clonotype has just a few counts. The chain uses TRBV28 and TRBJ1-1; weak D call: TRBD1 (6 bases). Germline V CDR1 and CDR2: MDHEN, SYDVKM. The CDR3 contains 15 residues. V shed 7 bases and J shed 0 bases, with 15 bases lying between them. CDR3 sequence reads: CASKQGIGLNTEAFF. The CDR3 DNA is TGTGCCAGCAAGCAGGGGATTGGGTTGAACACTGAAGCTTTCTTT. Complete variable domain (other parts from reference TRBV28 and TRBJ1-1): DVKVTQSSRYLVKRTGEKVFLECVQDMDHENMFWYRQDPGLGLRLIYFSYDVKMKEKGDIPEGYSVSREKKERFSLILESASTNQTSMYLCASKQGIGLNTEAFFGQGTRLTVV.

This clonotype appeared a few times. The rearrangement uses TRBV28 and TRBJ2-1; 8 bases match TRBD2. This CDR3 is 15 amino acids long. Germline lookup yields CDR1 MDHEN and CDR2 SYDVKM. Trimming cost V 2 bases and J 4 bases; bases outside gene matches: 4. CDR3 nucleotide sequence: TGTGCCAGCAGTTTACGGGGGGGCTATTACAATGAGCAGTTCTTC. This sequence encodes CASSLRGGYYNEQFF.

This clonotype was counted between two and nine times. This chain uses TRBV7-2 with TRBJ1-5; D is perhaps TRBD1 (6 bases). The CDR3 sequence is 13 residues long. V was trimmed by 8 bases and J by 0 bases, leaving 8 bases between them. Germline CDR1 is SGHTA and CDR2 is FQGNSA. The DNA for the CDR3 is TGTGCCAGCCAACAGGGTAGCAATCAGCCCCAGCATTTT. Amino acids: CASQQGSNQPQHF.

This clonotype has only a few counts. The CDR3 here is CSVESHPDTQYF. As DNA, the CDR3 is TGCAGCGTTGAATCCCATCCAGATACGCAGTATTTT. V and J are TRBV29-1 and TRBJ2-3; D remains ambiguous. The length of the CDR3 is 12 residues. The germline CDR1 and CDR2 sequences are SQVTM and ANQGSEA. V shed 2 bases and J shed 4 bases, with 7 bases lying between them.

This clonotype came up many times. The chain has TRBV28 and TRBJ2-7, with D possibly being TRBD2 (5 bases). There are 15 residues in the CDR3. Germline CDR1 is MDHEN and CDR2 is SYDVKM. The V gene lost 5 bases and the J gene lost 0 bases, with 14 bases spanning the gap. CDR3 amino acids: CASSPSAGLSYEQYF. In DNA form, the CDR3 reads TGTGCCAGCAGTCCCAGTGCGGGCCTCTCCTACGAGCAGTACTTC.

There are a few counts of this clonotype. This chain joins TRBV7-8 and TRBJ1-2; TRBD1 aligns across 12 bases. V was pared by 5 bases and J by 8 bases, with 9 bases of the junction left unmatched. The CDR3 is 15 amino acids. Germline V CDR1 and CDR2: SGHVS, FQNEAQ. CDR3 bases: TGTGCCAGCAGCCCGAGGGGACAGGGGGCGCGAGGCTACACCTTC. Amino acid sequence: CASSPRGQGARGYTF.

V and J are TRBV6-2 or TRBV6-3 and TRBJ2-7, with TRBD2 matching over 8 bases. CDR3 size: 13 residues. Germline V gene data show CDR1 as MNHEY and CDR2 as SVGEGT. Trimming took 10 bases from V and 2 from J; bases not matched to a gene: 7. CDR3 region: CATSGGGTYEQYV. CDR3 in DNA: TGTGCCACCTCGGGGGGGGGCACCTACGAGCAGTACGTC.

This clonotype came up many times. The chain uses TRBV7-6 and TRBJ2-1; D remains unclear. Trimming cost V 0 bases and J 10 bases, with 4 bases left between them. Germline-derived CDR1 and CDR2 are SGHVS and FNYEAQ. The CDR3 runs 11 residues. As DNA, the CDR3 is TGTGCCAGCAGCTTAGCGGGAGAGCAGTTCTTC. This codes for CASSLAGEQFF.

The chain employs TRBV19 and TRBJ1-5; 10 bases map to TRBD1. This CDR3 has 17 residues. V lost 3 bases, J lost 6 bases, and 11 bases stayed unmatched. Germline-derived CDR1 and CDR2 are LNHDA and SQIVND (reference sequence). The CDR3 coding sequence is TGTGCCAGTAGTATGGGGGTCGGGACAGGGGAGAGTCAGCCCCAGCATTTT. Translating gives CASSMGVGTGESQPQHF.

At least ten counts were recorded for this clonotype. The CDR3 region is CASSGSWRELADTQYF. CDR3 coding DNA: TGTGCCAGCAGTGGCTCCTGGCGGGAGCTGGCAGATACGCAGTATTTT. This chain joins TRBV2 and TRBJ2-3; 7 nucleotides agree with TRBD2. J was trimmed by 4 bases and V by 4 bases; bases with no gene match: 11. The germline gives CDR1 SNHLY, CDR2 FYNNEI. The CDR3 extends over 16 amino acids.

V is TRBV6-2 or TRBV6-3 and J is TRBJ2-1; 10 bases are a match to TRBD2. CDR3 size: 13 residues. Trimming cost V 5 bases and J 8 bases; bases outside gene matches: 3. The germline V gene encodes CDR1 MNHEY and CDR2 SVGEGT. The CDR3 here is CASSRLAGYEQFF. Written as DNA, the CDR3 is TGTGCCAGCAGTAGACTAGCGGGCTATGAGCAGTTCTTC.

This clonotype was counted many times. This rearrangement joins TRBV10-3 to TRBJ2-3, with 8 bases matching TRBD2. V trimming: 0 bases; J trimming: 1 base; junction bases outside the gene matches: 6. Germline lookup yields CDR1 ENHRY and CDR2 SYGVKD. This CDR3 region has 17 residues. The CDR3 DNA reads as TGTGCCATCAGTGAGTCGACGACGACTAGCGGCACAGATACGCAGTATTTT. Its protein is CAISESTTTSGTDTQYF.

This clonotype was found many times. The V call is TRBV10-2, the J call TRBJ1-6, with D uncertain. CDR3 size: 14 residues. Trimming cost V 0 bases and J 4 bases, with 4 bases left between them. Germline loops: CDR1 WSHSY, CDR2 SAAADI. The CDR3 sequence: CASSESGYNSPLHF. The CDR3 bases are TGCGCCAGCAGTGAGTCGGGGTATAATTCACCCCTCCACTTT.

The sample holds a few counts of this clonotype. The CDR3 here is CASSPALFGNTIYF. CDR3 nucleotide sequence: TGTGCCAGCAGCCCGGCCCTCTTTGGAAACACCATATATTTT. The chain uses TRBV7-8 and TRBJ1-3; D ambiguous. V gave up 5 bases and J gave up 3 bases, with 11 bases separating them. Germline lookup yields CDR1 SGHVS and CDR2 FQNEAQ. The CDR3 is made up of 14 amino acids. The variable domain in full, completed from reference TRBV7-8 and TRBJ1-3, reads GAGVSQSPRYKVAKRGQDVALRCDPISGHVSLFWYQQALGQGPEFLTYFQNEAQLDKSGLPSDRFFAERPEGSVSTLKIQRTQQEDSAVYLCASSPALFGNTIYFGEGSWLTVV.